This TCR beta chain was identified during a study of patients and donors after allogeneic stem cell transplantation. Trimming at V came to 4 bases and at J to 5 bases, leaving 10 bases not matched to a gene. CDR1 LGHNA and CDR2 YNFKEQ come from the germline V gene. The CDR3 runs to 15 residues. This clonotype has only a few counts. MiXCR, applied by TCRdb to the RT-PCR reads, yields one record per CDR3 protein. The repertoire holds 900,000 to 1,000,000 distinct CDR3 sequences, approximately 19% seen once, with around 6% in the top ten. The specimen sequenced was blood, either unsorted or a sorted T cell fraction (not recorded which). This rearrangement joins TRBV4-2 to TRBJ1-2; TRBD1 agrees at 7 bases. This clonotype was sampled from a human donor who was either an allogeneic HSCT recipient or a stem cell or donor lymphocyte infusion donor (not recorded which). It is not recorded whose cells these are; they may come from a transplant donor. Written as DNA, the CDR3 is TGTGCCAGCAGCCCCGACAGGGCTGTCTCATATGGCTACACCTTC. Residues: CASSPDRAVSYGYTF.